Following are 24 T cell receptor beta chains from one sample sequenced in a study of shared clonotypes between healthy human individuals. Positively selected for CCR7, the CD45RO-negative cells used as naive CD8 cells excluded terminally differentiated effector memory CD45RA+ cells. Libraries were prepared by immunoSEQ multiplex PCR; TCRdb keeps only in-frame clonotypes and omits some of them. The data hold about 2.1 million clones, with more than 85% observed a single time. Sequencing used naive CD8+ T cells from PBMCs. These receptors were collected from a man aged 18 to 30 in good health. Some clones in this sample may be carry-over from other donors' samples.

The V call is TRBV11-1, the J call TRBJ2-7; weak D call: TRBD2 (5 bases). CDR1 and CDR2 (germline): SGHAT, FQDESV (reference sequence). The V end lost 8 bases, the J end lost 1 base, and 15 bases lay between the germline ends. The CDR3 has 14 amino acids. CDR3 residues: CASGETTRSYEQYF. The CDR3, as DNA: TGTGCCAGCGGGGAGACTACGAGATCCTACGAGCAGTACTTC.

The V and J genes are TRBV7-8 and TRBJ2-2; D may correspond to TRBD1 or TRBD2 (5 bases each). V dropped 8 bases and J dropped 5 bases, with 15 bases sitting between them. The CDR3 covers 14 residues. Germline V gene lookup returns CDR1 SGHVS and CDR2 FQNEAQ. The CDR3 loop reads CASVGESGTGELFF. CDR3 DNA: TGTGCCAGCGTGGGGGAGTCGGGTACCGGGGAGCTGTTTTTT.

The gene calls are TRBV4-1 and TRBJ2-1, with D tentatively TRBD2 (5 bases). This CDR3 region has 14 residues. V lost 3 bases to trimming and J lost 4 bases, with 10 bases between them. CDR1 MGHRA and CDR2 YSYEKL come from the germline V gene. In DNA form, the CDR3 reads TGCGCCAGCAGCCACTGGACTGAATACAATGAGCAGTTCTTC. Translated, it gives CASSHWTEYNEQFF.

This chain links TRBV4-1 with TRBJ1-3; TRBD1 might be the D (6 bases). This CDR3 region has 17 residues. Trimming cost V 1 base and J 2 bases, with 15 bases left between them. Per the germline V gene, CDR1 is MGHRA and CDR2 is YSYEKL. DNA of the CDR3: TGCGCCAGCAGCCAAGGGGGGGGCGCCGACCCTGGAAACACCATATATTTT. Its translation is CASSQGGGADPGNTIYF.

The chain links TRBV12-5 to TRBJ2-5, with 15 nucleotides matching TRBD2. CDR1 and CDR2 from the germline V gene are LGHNT and FRNRAP. The CDR3 runs 19 residues. V trimming: 1 base; J trimming: 4 bases; junction bases outside the gene matches: 10. In DNA form, the CDR3 reads TGTGCTAGTGGTTTGGACCCGGGACTAGCGGGAGGAGGAGGAGAGACCCAGTACTTC. Protein product: CASGLDPGLAGGGGETQYF.

Details on this clone: Additional DNA sequences in this sample encode the identical CDR3. CDR3 amino acids: CASSPDRGQETQYF. The CDR3 DNA sequence: TGTGCCAGCAGCCCAGACAGGGGGCAAGAGACCCAGTACTTC. The chain joins TRBV13 to TRBJ2-5; 9 bases match TRBD1. Unmatched junction bases numbered 3, after V lost 5 bases and J lost 2 bases. The CDR3 loop spans 14 amino acids. Germline-derived CDR1 and CDR2 are PRHDT and FYEKMQ (reference sequence).

With respect to this clone: In the same sample, other DNA sequences code for this CDR3. The J gene is TRBJ2-2, the V gene TRBV7-3, with 9 bases lining up with TRBD2. Unmatched junction bases numbered 5, after V lost 5 bases and J lost 4 bases. Per the germline V gene, CDR1 is SGHTA and CDR2 is FQGTGA. The CDR3 contains 15 residues. CDR3 sequence: CASSLSGRGTGELFF. The CDR3, as DNA: TGTGCCAGCAGCCTTAGCGGGAGAGGCACCGGGGAGCTGTTTTTT.

This chain joins TRBV27 and TRBJ2-7; 8 bases fit TRBD1. From germline, CDR1 is MNHEY and CDR2 SMNVEV (reference sequence). The V and J ends lost 5 bases and 5 bases, in that order; junction bases with no gene match: 8. The CDR3 loop spans 14 amino acids. The CDR3 is CASSLQQGVNEQYF. CDR3 DNA: TGTGCCAGCAGTCTTCAACAGGGGGTCAACGAGCAGTACTTC.

The chain has TRBV9 and TRBJ2-1; D may be TRBD2 (6 bases). Germline V gene lookup returns CDR1 SGDLS and CDR2 YYNGEE. Trimming took 3 bases from V and 0 from J, leaving 16 bases between them. This CDR3 is 17 amino acids long. The DNA of the CDR3 is TGTGCCAGCAGCGATCGGGAGACCACTAGCTCCTACAATGAGCAGTTCTTC. Amino acid sequence: CASSDRETTSSYNEQFF. Variable domain in full (rest from reference TRBV9 and TRBJ2-1): DSGVTQTPKHLITATGQRVTLRCSPRSGDLSVYWYQQSLDQGLQFLIQYYNGEERAKGNILERFSAQQFPDLHSELNLSSLELGDSALYFCASSDRETTSSYNEQFFGPGTRLTVL.

CDR3 loop: CASSFGQGGEQFF. CDR3 sequence (DNA): TGTGCCAGCAGCTTCGGGCAGGGGGGTGAGCAGTTCTTC. The chain couples TRBV5-5 to TRBJ2-1; TRBD1 is a possible D gene (7 bases). Trimming shortened V by 2 bases and J by 9 bases, and 12 bases separated the two germline ends. CDR3 length equals 13 residues. Germline V gene lookup returns CDR1 SGHKS and CDR2 YYEKEE (reference sequence).

The chain combines TRBV5-1 with TRBJ1-1; possibly TRBD1 for D (6 bases). Trimming shortened V by 5 bases and J by 7 bases, and 12 bases separated the two germline ends. Per germline, CDR1 SGHRS and CDR2 YFSETQ. This CDR3 comprises 12 residues. CDR3 in amino acids: CASRFDRSEAFF. The CDR3, as DNA: TGCGCCAGCAGATTTGACAGGAGTGAAGCTTTCTTT.

This sequence joins TRBV28 and TRBJ1-1; TRBD1 is a possible D gene (5 bases). CDR1 and CDR2 (germline): MDHEN, SYDVKM. This CDR3 is 13 amino acids long. V was cut by 2 bases and J by 8 bases, with 12 bases left in between. Here the CDR3 DNA reads TGTGCCAGCAGTTTACGGGGCTCGTTGGAAGCTTTCTTT. It yields the protein CASSLRGSLEAFF.

This clone has only a few counts. The CDR3, as DNA: TGTGCCAGCAGTTTGGACCTTGAAGCTTTCTTT. It yields the protein CASSLDLEAFF. The chain joins TRBV28 to TRBJ1-1; D unresolved. The germline V and J ends were trimmed by 3 bases and 7 bases, with 6 bases remaining between them. The CDR3 extends over 11 amino acids. The germline gives CDR1 MDHEN, CDR2 SYDVKM. Supplemented by reference TRBV28 and TRBJ1-1, the full variable domain reads DVKVTQSSRYLVKRTGEKVFLECVQDMDHENMFWYRQDPGLGLRLIYFSYDVKMKEKGDIPEGYSVSREKKERFSLILESASTNQTSMYLCASSLDLEAFFGQGTRLTVV.

V is TRBV14 and J is TRBJ2-1; a possible D gene is TRBD1 (5 bases). Deletions cut 4 bases from V and 1 base from J, with 14 bases between. The CDR3 consists of 16 residues. Germline values: CDR1 SGHDN, CDR2 FVKESK. The CDR3 spells CASSPTGFRSYNEQFF. CDR3 nucleotides: TGTGCCAGCAGCCCTACAGGTTTTCGTTCCTACAATGAGCAGTTCTTC.

The V call is TRBV19, the J call TRBJ1-2; D is possibly TRBD1 (6 bases). Trimming shortened V by 9 bases and J by 1 base, and 9 bases separated the two germline ends. CDR1 is LNHDA and CDR2 is SQIVND in the germline V gene (reference sequence). The CDR3 totals 12 residues. CDR3 amino acids: CARGGLNYGYTF. CDR3 DNA: TGTGCCAGGGGGGGCCTTAACTATGGCTACACCTTC.

CDR3 bases: TGCGCCAGCAGCCAAGTCCTCGGAGGCAGCTCCTACGAGCAGTACTTC. Its protein is CASSQVLGGSSYEQYF. The genes are TRBV4-1 and TRBJ2-7; perhaps TRBD2 as D (5 bases). This CDR3 is built from 16 residues. V lost 1 base to trimming and J lost 0 bases, with 13 bases between them. The V gene's germline CDR1 is MGHRA and CDR2 YSYEKL.

V is TRBV15 and J is TRBJ1-5; D not certain. The ends were cut back, 3 bases at V and 7 bases at J, with 13 bases in the middle. CDR3 size: 14 residues. Germline CDR1 LNHNV, CDR2 YYDKDF (reference sequence). CDR3 sequence reads: CATSRDTREQPQHF. The CDR3 DNA follows: TGTGCCACCAGCAGGGATACAAGAGAACAGCCCCAGCATTTT.

This clone is a singleton in its sample. This rearrangement joins TRBV30 to TRBJ2-7; weak D call: TRBD2 (6 bases). This CDR3 comprises 17 residues. V shed 0 bases and J shed 4 bases, with 22 bases lying between them. Germline loops: CDR1 GTSNPN, CDR2 SVGIG (reference sequence). Here the CDR3 reads CAWSVLVIGSIGYEQYF. In nucleotides, the CDR3 is TGTGCCTGGAGTGTACTAGTGATCGGGAGCATTGGGTACGAGCAGTACTTC.

V usage is TRBV28 and J usage is TRBJ1-2, with 8 bases aligning to TRBD1. V lost 2 bases, J lost 6 bases, and 8 bases stayed unmatched. CDR1 is MDHEN and CDR2 is SYDVKM in the germline V gene. This CDR3 region has 15 residues. The CDR3 sequence: CASSLQRTGWDGYTF. CDR3 coding DNA: TGTGCCAGCAGTTTACAGAGGACAGGGTGGGATGGCTACACCTTC.

V is TRBV2 and J is TRBJ1-4, with 7 positions matching TRBD1. Germline CDR1 and CDR2: SNHLY and FYNNEI. Losses at the gene ends were 3 bases for V and 4 bases for J; bases not matched to a gene: 11. CDR3 length equals 17 residues. The CDR3 loop is CASSESEGAFSNEKLFF. The CDR3 coding sequence is TGTGCCAGCAGTGAGAGTGAGGGGGCATTCAGTAATGAAAAACTGTTTTTT.

This chain uses TRBV7-6 with TRBJ2-2; possible D gene TRBD1, 6 bases. V was clipped by 5 bases and J by 5 bases, with 18 bases between them. Germline V CDR1 and CDR2: SGHVS, FNYEAQ. The CDR3 runs 16 residues. The CDR3, as DNA: TGTGCCAGCAGCCAAAGCGTCGCTAGGGGGACCGGGGAGCTGTTTTTT. Translated: CASSQSVARGTGELFF.

This chain joins TRBV6-5 and TRBJ1-1; D is uncertain. The germline V and J ends were trimmed by 2 bases and 7 bases, with 11 bases remaining between them. Per the germline V gene, CDR1 is MNHEY and CDR2 is SVGAGI. This CDR3 spans 13 amino acids. In nucleotides, the CDR3 is TGTGCCAGCAGTTACAGGGCCGGGGATGAAGCTTTCTTT. Encoded protein: CASSYRAGDEAFF.

This clone was observed a single time. The J gene is TRBJ1-2, the V gene TRBV29-1; D not certain. The V gene's germline CDR1 is SQVTM and CDR2 ANQGSEA. The CDR3 extends over 12 amino acids. V lost 3 bases and J 14 bases, leaving 19 bases between the germline ends. The CDR3 reads CSVEFLKVARTF. CDR3 bases: TGCAGCGTTGAGTTTTTAAAGGTAGCGAGGACCTTC.

The chain couples TRBV4-1 to TRBJ1-3, with D possibly TRBD1 on 5 matching bases. V was cut by 1 base and J by 8 bases, with 9 bases left in between. The CDR3 covers 13 residues. The germline gives CDR1 MGHRA, CDR2 YSYEKL. The CDR3 sequence: CASSQVGEYTIYF. The CDR3 DNA reads TGCGCCAGCAGCCAAGTAGGGGAGTACACCATATATTTT.